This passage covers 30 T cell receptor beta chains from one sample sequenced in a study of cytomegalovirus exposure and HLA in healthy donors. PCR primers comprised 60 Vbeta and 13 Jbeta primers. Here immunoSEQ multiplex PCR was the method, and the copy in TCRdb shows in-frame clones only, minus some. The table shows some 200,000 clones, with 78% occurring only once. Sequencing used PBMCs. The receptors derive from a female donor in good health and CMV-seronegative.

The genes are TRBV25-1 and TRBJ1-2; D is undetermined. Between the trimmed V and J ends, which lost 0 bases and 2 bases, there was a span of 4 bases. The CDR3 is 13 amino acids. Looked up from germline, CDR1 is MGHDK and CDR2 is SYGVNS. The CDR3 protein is CASSEYGNYGYTF. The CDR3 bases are TGTGCCAGCAGTGAATATGGCAACTATGGCTACACCTTC.

CDR3 DNA: TGTGCCAGCAGCTCCCAGGGTGCAGATACGCAGTATTTT. Translating gives CASSSQGADTQYF. The chain carries TRBV7-9 and TRBJ2-3, with D perhaps matching TRBD1 (5 bases). Germline loops: CDR1 SEHNR, CDR2 FQNEAQ (reference sequence). Trimming pared 4 bases from V and 4 bases from J, leaving 9 bases between. The CDR3 sequence is 13 residues long.

CDR3 protein: CASSLGRGARAYEQYF. The CDR3 region has the DNA TGTGCCAGCAGCTTAGGCCGTGGGGCCCGAGCCTACGAGCAGTACTTC. The chain is built from TRBV13 and TRBJ2-5; TRBD1 might be the D (5 bases). The DNA end favors TRBJ2-7, so the J call may be wrong. Germline CDR1 and CDR2: PRHDT and FYEKMQ (reference sequence). CDR3 size: 16 residues.

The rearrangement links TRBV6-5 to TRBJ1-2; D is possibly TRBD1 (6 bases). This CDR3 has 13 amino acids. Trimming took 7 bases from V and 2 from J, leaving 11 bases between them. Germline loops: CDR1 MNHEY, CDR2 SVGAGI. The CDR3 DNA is TGTGCCAGCACTCTGAGGGGGAACTATGGCTACACCTTC. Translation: CASTLRGNYGYTF.

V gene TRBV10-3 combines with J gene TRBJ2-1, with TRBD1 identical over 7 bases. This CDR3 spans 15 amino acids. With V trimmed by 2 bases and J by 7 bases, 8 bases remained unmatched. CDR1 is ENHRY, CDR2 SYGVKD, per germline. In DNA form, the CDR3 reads TGTGCCATCAGTGAGGGGTCAGGGGGTATGAATGAGCAGTTCTTC. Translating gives CAISEGSGGMNEQFF.

CDR3 nucleotide sequence: TGCAGCGTGACTTCCGGGACAGGGTTTAATTCACCCCTCCACTTT. This gives the protein CSVTSGTGFNSPLHF. V usage is TRBV29-1 and J usage is TRBJ1-6, with 9 bases fitting TRBD1. This CDR3 has 15 residues. Germline lookup yields CDR1 SQVTM and CDR2 ANQGSEA. V gave up 6 bases and J gave up 6 bases; unmatched junction bases: 9.

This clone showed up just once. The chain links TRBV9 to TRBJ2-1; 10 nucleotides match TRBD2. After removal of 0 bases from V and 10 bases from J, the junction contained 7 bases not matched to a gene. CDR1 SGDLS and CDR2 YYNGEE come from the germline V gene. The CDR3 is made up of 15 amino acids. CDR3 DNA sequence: TGTGCCAGCAGCGTAGCCACTAGCGGGAAGCAAGAGCAGTTCTTC. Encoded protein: CASSVATSGKQEQFF.

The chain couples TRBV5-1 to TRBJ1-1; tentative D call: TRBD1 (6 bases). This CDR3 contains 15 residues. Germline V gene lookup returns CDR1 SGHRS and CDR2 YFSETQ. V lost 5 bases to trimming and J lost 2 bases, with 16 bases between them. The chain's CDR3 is CASSLDRPGNTEAFF. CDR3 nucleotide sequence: TGCGCCAGCAGTCTGGACAGACCGGGCAACACTGAAGCTTTCTTT.

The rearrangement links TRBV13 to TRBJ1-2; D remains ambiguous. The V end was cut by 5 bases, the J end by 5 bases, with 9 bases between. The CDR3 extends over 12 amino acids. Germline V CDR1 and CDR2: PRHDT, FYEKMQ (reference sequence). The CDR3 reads CASSRTVYGYTF. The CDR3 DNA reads TGTGCCAGCAGCCGAACAGTTTATGGCTACACCTTC.

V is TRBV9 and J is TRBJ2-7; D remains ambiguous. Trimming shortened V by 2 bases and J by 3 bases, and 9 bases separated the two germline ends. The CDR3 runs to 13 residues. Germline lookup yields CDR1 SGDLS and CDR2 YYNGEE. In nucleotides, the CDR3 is TGTGCCAGCAGCGTCAAATCGGTCTACGAGCAGTACTTC. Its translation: CASSVKSVYEQYF.

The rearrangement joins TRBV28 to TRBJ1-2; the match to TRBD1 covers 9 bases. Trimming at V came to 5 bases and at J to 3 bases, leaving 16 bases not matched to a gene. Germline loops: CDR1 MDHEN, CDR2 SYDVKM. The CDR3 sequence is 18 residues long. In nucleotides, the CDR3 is TGTGCCAGCAGTGGGGTCCCGGGACAGGGACGGTCGGACTATGGCTACACCTTC. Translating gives CASSGVPGQGRSDYGYTF.

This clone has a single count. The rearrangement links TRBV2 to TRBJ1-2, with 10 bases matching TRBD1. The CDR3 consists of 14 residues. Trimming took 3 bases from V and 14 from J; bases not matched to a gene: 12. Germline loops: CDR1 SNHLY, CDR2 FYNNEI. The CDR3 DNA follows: TGTGCCAGCAGTGAGGTTCGGGACAGGGGTCGTTTGACCTTC. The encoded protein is CASSEVRDRGRLTF. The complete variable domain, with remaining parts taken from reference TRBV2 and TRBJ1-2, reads EPEVTQTPSHQVTQMGQEVILRCVPISNHLYFYWYRQILGQKVEFLVSFYNNEISEKSEIFDDQFSVERPDGSNFTLKIRSTKLEDSAMYFCASSEVRDRGRLTFGSGTRLTVV.

Written as DNA, the CDR3 is TGTGCCAGCAGTGAAGTACGCGCAACTAATGAAAAACTGTTTTTT. Amino acids: CASSEVRATNEKLFF. The chain employs TRBV2 and TRBJ1-4, with no clear D. The ends were cut back, 1 base at V and 0 bases at J, with 6 bases in the middle. The CDR3 has 15 amino acids. CDR1 is SNHLY, CDR2 FYNNEI, per germline.

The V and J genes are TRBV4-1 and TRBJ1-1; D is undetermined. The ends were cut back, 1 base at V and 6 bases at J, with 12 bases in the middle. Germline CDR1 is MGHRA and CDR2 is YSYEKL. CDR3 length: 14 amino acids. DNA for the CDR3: TGCGCCAGCAGCCAAGTCCCAGGAACGGCTGAAGCTTTCTTT. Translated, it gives CASSQVPGTAEAFF.

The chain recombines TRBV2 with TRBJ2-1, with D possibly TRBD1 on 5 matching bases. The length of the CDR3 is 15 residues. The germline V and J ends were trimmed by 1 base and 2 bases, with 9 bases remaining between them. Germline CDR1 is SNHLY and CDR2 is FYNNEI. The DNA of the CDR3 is TGTGCCAGCAGTGAAGGCAGGGTGACCTACAATGAGCAGTTCTTC. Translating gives CASSEGRVTYNEQFF.

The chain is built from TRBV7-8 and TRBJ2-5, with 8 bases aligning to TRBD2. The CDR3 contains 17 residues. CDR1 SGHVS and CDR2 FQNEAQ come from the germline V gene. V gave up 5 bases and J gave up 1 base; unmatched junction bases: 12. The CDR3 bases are TGTGCCAGCAGCGGGTCTAGGGTAGCGGGGACCCAAGAGACCCAGTACTTC. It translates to CASSGSRVAGTQETQYF.

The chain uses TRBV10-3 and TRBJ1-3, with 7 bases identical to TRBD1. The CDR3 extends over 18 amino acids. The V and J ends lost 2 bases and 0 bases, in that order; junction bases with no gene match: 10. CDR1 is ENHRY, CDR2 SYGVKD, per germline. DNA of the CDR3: TGTGCCATCAGTGAGAACCAACAGGGGTTCCTCTCTGGAAACACCATATATTTT. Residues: CAISENQQGFLSGNTIYF.

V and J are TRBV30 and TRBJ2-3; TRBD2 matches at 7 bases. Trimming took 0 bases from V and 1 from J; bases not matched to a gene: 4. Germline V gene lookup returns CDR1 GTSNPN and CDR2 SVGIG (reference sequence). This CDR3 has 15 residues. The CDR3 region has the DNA TGTGCCTGGAGTGTACAAGCGGGGCGCACAGATACGCAGTATTTT. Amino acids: CAWSVQAGRTDTQYF. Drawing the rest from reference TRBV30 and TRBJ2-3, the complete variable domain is SQTIHQWPATLVQPVGSPLSLECTVEGTSNPNLYWYRQAAGRGLQLLFYSVGIGQISSEVPQNLSASRPQDRQFILSSKKLLLSDSGFYLCAWSVQAGRTDTQYFGPGTRLTVL.

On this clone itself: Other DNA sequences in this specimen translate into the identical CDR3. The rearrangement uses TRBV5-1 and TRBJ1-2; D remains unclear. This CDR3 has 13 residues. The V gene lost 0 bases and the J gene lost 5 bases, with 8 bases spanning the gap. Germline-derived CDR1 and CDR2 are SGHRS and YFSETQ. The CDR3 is CASSLVTDYGYTF. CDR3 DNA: TGCGCCAGCAGCTTGGTTACAGATTATGGCTACACCTTC.

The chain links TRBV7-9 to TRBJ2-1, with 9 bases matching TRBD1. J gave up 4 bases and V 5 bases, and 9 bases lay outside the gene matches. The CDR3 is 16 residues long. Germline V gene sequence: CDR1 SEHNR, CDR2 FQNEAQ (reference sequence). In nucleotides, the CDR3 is TGTGCCAGCAGCCGACCGGACAGGGGCGCTTACAATGAGCAGTTCTTC. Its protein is CASSRPDRGAYNEQFF. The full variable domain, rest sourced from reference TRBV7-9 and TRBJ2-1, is DTGVSQNPRHKITKRGQNVTFRCDPISEHNRLYWYRQTLGQGPEFLTYFQNEAQLEKSRLLSDRFSAERPKGSFSTLEIQRTEQGDSAMYLCASSRPDRGAYNEQFFGPGTRLTVL.

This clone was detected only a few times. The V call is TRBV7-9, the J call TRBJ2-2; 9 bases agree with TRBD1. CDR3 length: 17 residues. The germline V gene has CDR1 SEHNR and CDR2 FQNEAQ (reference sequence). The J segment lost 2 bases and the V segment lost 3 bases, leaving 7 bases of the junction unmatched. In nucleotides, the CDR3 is TGTGCCAGCAGCTTGGGTGCGACAGGGGGAAACACCGGGGAGCTGTTTTTT. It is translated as CASSLGATGGNTGELFF.

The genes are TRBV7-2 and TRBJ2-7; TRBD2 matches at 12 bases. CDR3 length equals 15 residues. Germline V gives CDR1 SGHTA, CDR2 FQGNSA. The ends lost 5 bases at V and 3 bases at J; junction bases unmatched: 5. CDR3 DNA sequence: TGTGCCAGCAGCACCGGACTAGCGGGAAACTACGAGCAGTACTTC. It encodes CASSTGLAGNYEQYF.

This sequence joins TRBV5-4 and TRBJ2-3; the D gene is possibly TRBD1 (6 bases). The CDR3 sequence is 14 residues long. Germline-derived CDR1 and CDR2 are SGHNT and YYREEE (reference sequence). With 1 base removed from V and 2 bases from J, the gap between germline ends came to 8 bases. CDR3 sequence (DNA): TGTGCCAGCAGCTTGAGGGGGTACACAGATACGCAGTATTTT. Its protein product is CASSLRGYTDTQYF.

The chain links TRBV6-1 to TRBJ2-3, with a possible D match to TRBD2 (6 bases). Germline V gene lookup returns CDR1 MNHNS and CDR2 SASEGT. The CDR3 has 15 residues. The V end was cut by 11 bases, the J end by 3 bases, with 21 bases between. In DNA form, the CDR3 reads TGTGCCCACAGCCTAGGGCTAGCGCGGACAGATACGCAGTATTTT. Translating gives CAHSLGLARTDTQYF.

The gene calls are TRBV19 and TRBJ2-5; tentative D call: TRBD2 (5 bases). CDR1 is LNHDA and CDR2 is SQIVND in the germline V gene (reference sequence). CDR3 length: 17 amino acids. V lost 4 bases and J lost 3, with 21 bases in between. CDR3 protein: CASSTPQLVWEEETQYF. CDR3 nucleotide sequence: TGTGCCAGTAGTACTCCCCAACTAGTTTGGGAAGAAGAGACCCAGTACTTC.

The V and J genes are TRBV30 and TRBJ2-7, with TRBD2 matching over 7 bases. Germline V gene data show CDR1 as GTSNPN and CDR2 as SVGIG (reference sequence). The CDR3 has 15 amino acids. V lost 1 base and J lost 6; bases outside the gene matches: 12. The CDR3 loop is CAWSGNQGPGGEQYF. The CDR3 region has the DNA TGTGCCTGGAGTGGTAATCAGGGCCCGGGGGGCGAGCAGTACTTC. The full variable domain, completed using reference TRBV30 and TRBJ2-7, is SQTIHQWPATLVQPVGSPLSLECTVEGTSNPNLYWYRQAAGRGLQLLFYSVGIGQISSEVPQNLSASRPQDRQFILSSKKLLLSDSGFYLCAWSGNQGPGGEQYFGPGTRLTVT.

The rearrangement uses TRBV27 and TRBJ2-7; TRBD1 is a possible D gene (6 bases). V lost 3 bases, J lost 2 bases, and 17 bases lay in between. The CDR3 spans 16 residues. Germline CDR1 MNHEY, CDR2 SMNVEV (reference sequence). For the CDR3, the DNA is TGTGCCAGCAGTTTCCTCCCCGACAGGCCACCCTACGAGCAGTACTTC. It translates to CASSFLPDRPPYEQYF.

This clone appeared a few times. DNA for the CDR3: TGTGCCAGCAGCCAGGGGCCTAAGGGAGCTTTCTTT. Protein: CASSQGPKGAFF. V usage is TRBV11-3 and J usage is TRBJ1-1; possibly TRBD1 for D (6 bases). This CDR3 comprises 12 residues. Germline V gene lookup returns CDR1 SGHNT and CDR2 YENEEA. Trimming cost V 5 bases and J 10 bases, with 14 bases left between them.

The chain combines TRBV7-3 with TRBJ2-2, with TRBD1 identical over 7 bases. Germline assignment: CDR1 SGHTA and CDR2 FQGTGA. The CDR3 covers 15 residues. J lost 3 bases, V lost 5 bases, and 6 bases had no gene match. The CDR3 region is CASSPNRGHTGELFF. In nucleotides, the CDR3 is TGTGCCAGCAGCCCCAACAGGGGTCACACCGGGGAGCTGTTTTTT.

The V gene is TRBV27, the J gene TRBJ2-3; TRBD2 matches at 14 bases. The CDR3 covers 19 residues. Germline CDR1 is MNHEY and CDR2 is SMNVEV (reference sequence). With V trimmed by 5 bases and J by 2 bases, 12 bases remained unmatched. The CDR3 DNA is TGTGCCAGCAGTGCCCCTCCGGGACTAGCGGGAGAGTACACAGATACGCAGTATTTT. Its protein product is CASSAPPGLAGEYTDTQYF.